This entry lists 19 T cell receptor beta chains sequenced from one sample in a study of a mutant IDH1 vaccine in newly diagnosed glioma. Their recognized antigens are unknown. Libraries were prepared by immunoSEQ multiplex PCR; TCRdb keeps only in-frame clonotypes and omits some of them. The data hold about 36,000 clones, with roughly 76% observed a single time. This sample's time point: week 5, during vaccination. With topical imiquimod, each dose of the vaccine consisted of 300 ug of mutant IDH1 20-mer peptide. Sequences were derived from PBMCs, sampled from a glioma patient whose treatment included an IDH1 peptide vaccine. Source of these receptors: a man in his fifties with glioma.

The J gene is TRBJ2-3, the V gene TRBV19; 11 nucleotides agree with TRBD2. Looked up from germline, CDR1 is LNHDA and CDR2 is SQIVND (reference sequence). The J segment lost 2 bases and the V segment lost 5 bases, leaving 3 bases of the junction unmatched. The CDR3 spans 15 residues. Here the CDR3 reads CASSRTSGLTDTQYF. The CDR3 DNA is TGTGCCAGTAGTCGGACTAGCGGGCTCACAGATACGCAGTATTTT. The variable domain in full, completed from reference TRBV19 and TRBJ2-3, reads DGGITQSPKYLFRKEGQNVTLSCEQNLNHDAMYWYRQDPGQGLRLIYYSQIVNDFQKGDIAEGYSVSREKKESFPLTVTSAQKNPTAFYLCASSRTSGLTDTQYFGPGTRLTVL.

The V gene is TRBV29-1, the J gene TRBJ1-2; D not certain. With 4 bases removed from V and 9 bases from J, the gap between germline ends came to 18 bases. The CDR3 contains 13 residues. The germline CDR1 and CDR2 sequences are SQVTM and ANQGSEA. CDR3 region: CSVVFGRHESYTF. Written as DNA, the CDR3 is TGCAGCGTTGTTTTTGGACGGCACGAGAGCTACACCTTC.

This chain joins TRBV29-1 and TRBJ2-7; the match to TRBD1 covers 7 bases. Germline V gene data show CDR1 as SQVTM and CDR2 as ANQGSEA. Trimming removed 6 bases from V and 6 bases from J; junction bases left unmatched: 5. CDR3 length: 11 amino acids. CDR3 protein: CSVTGTAEQYF. The CDR3, as DNA: TGCAGCGTGACAGGGACGGCCGAGCAGTACTTC.

This clone was seen once. This chain links TRBV28 with TRBJ1-2; the D is unclear. Germline V CDR1 and CDR2: MDHEN, SYDVKM. CDR3 length: 14 amino acids. Trimming removed 6 bases at V and 4 bases at J, with 15 bases between. CDR3 bases: TGTGCCAGCAGCCTTCCCCTGGAGGGCTATGGCTACACCTTC. It codes for CASSLPLEGYGYTF.

The genes are TRBV6-1 and TRBJ2-7; 10 bases fit TRBD1. The CDR3 length is 14 residues. V lost 4 bases to trimming and J lost 5 bases; unmatched junction nucleotides: 5. Germline V lookup: CDR1 MNHNS, CDR2 SASEGT. CDR3 sequence: CASSGDRGGHEQYF. The CDR3 nucleotides read TGTGCCAGCAGTGGGGACAGGGGTGGCCACGAGCAGTACTTC.

The chain employs TRBV11-3 and TRBJ1-1; D may be TRBD1 (5 bases). With 5 bases removed from V and 9 bases from J, the gap between germline ends came to 19 bases. Per the germline V gene, CDR1 is SGHNT and CDR2 is YENEEA. This CDR3 contains 14 residues. CDR3 in amino acids: CASSSPDHRLKAFF. CDR3 sequence (DNA): TGTGCCAGCAGCAGCCCCGACCACAGGTTAAAAGCTTTCTTT.

V is TRBV2 and J is TRBJ1-4, with no clear D. This CDR3 has 13 amino acids. The germline V and J ends were trimmed by 3 bases and 6 bases, with 8 bases remaining between them. Germline values: CDR1 SNHLY, CDR2 FYNNEI. CDR3 bases: TGTGCCAGCAGTGACCTTCAGGATGAAAAACTGTTTTTT. Its protein is CASSDLQDEKLFF.

This clone occurred a few times. The chain links TRBV9 to TRBJ2-5; weak D call: TRBD2 (6 bases). Trimming took off 2 bases at V and 3 bases at J, with 14 bases between the two ends. This CDR3 is built from 15 residues. Germline V gene lookup returns CDR1 SGDLS and CDR2 YYNGEE. As DNA, the CDR3 is TGTGCCAGCAGCGTTTCCGGGACTCCAAAAGAGACCCAGTACTTC. Translated, it gives CASSVSGTPKETQYF.

The V gene is TRBV10-3, the J gene TRBJ2-7; D might be TRBD1 (5 bases). Trimming stripped 4 bases from V and 5 bases from J, with 15 bases between. The V gene's germline CDR1 is ENHRY and CDR2 SYGVKD. This CDR3 spans 14 amino acids. The CDR3 bases are TGTGCCATCAGTGCCAGGACAACCCTGGACGAGCAGTACTTC. Translated: CAISARTTLDEQYF.

This clone was counted only a few times. The chain joins TRBV4-1 to TRBJ1-3; weak D call: TRBD1 (6 bases). V was cut by 2 bases and J by 2 bases, with 13 bases left in between. This CDR3 spans 16 amino acids. CDR1 and CDR2 (germline): MGHRA, YSYEKL. The CDR3, as DNA: TGCGCCAGCAGCCAACTGGACAGCGCCACTGGAAACACCATATATTTT. Its translation: CASSQLDSATGNTIYF.

This clone was seen a handful of times. This sequence joins TRBV18 and TRBJ2-7; 10 bases line up with TRBD1. This CDR3 region has 18 residues. V shed 2 bases, J shed 3 bases, and the junction held 13 bases outside the gene matches. Germline V CDR1 and CDR2: KGHSH, LQKENI. The CDR3 loop is CASSPEVSGQGFLYEQYF. Written as DNA, the CDR3 is TGTGCCAGCTCACCAGAGGTATCGGGACAGGGGTTCCTCTACGAGCAGTACTTC.

In this sample, this clone turned up a few times. The V and J genes are TRBV15 and TRBJ2-7, with D possibly being TRBD1 (6 bases). Germline V gene sequence: CDR1 LNHNV, CDR2 YYDKDF (reference sequence). CDR3 length equals 13 residues. The V end was cut by 6 bases, the J end by 3 bases, with 12 bases between. CDR3 nucleotide sequence: TGTGCCACCAGACAGGGATACGACTACGAGCAGTACTTC. It yields the protein CATRQGYDYEQYF.

This sequence joins TRBV5-6 and TRBJ2-5; the D gene could be TRBD1 or TRBD2 (5 bases each). V was shortened by 2 bases and J by 0 bases, with 11 bases between the two germline ends. CDR1 and CDR2 from the germline V gene are SGHDT and YYEEEE. The CDR3 covers 15 residues. Written as DNA, the CDR3 is TGTGCCAGCAGCTTTGGGGGTAGGAACCAAGAGACCCAGTACTTC. This encodes CASSFGGRNQETQYF.

In this sample, this clone turned up a few times. The chain has TRBV2 and TRBJ1-1; D not resolved. With 1 base removed from V and 6 bases from J, the gap between germline ends came to 6 bases. Germline CDR1 and CDR2: SNHLY and FYNNEI. This CDR3 has 12 residues. CDR3 region: CASSEDSAEAFF. CDR3 in DNA: TGTGCCAGCAGTGAAGATTCAGCTGAAGCTTTCTTT.

Written as DNA, the CDR3 is TGTGCCAGCAGCCCTACACTGAACACTGAAGCTTTCTTT. Protein: CASSPTLNTEAFF. This chain connects TRBV7-8 to TRBJ1-1; no firm D call. In germline, CDR1 is SGHVS, CDR2 FQNEAQ. Trimming removed 5 bases from V and 0 bases from J, with 7 bases in between. The CDR3 is 13 amino acids. The variable domain in full, completed from reference TRBV7-8 and TRBJ1-1, reads GAGVSQSPRYKVAKRGQDVALRCDPISGHVSLFWYQQALGQGPEFLTYFQNEAQLDKSGLPSDRFFAERPEGSVSTLKIQRTQQEDSAVYLCASSPTLNTEAFFGQGTRLTVV.

The genes are TRBV10-3 and TRBJ2-1, with D tentatively TRBD1 or TRBD2 (6 bases each). The CDR3 contains 15 residues. Germline assignment: CDR1 ENHRY and CDR2 SYGVKD. Between the trimmed V and J ends, which lost 2 bases and 7 bases, there was a span of 15 bases. The CDR3 DNA sequence: TGTGCCATCAGTGAGAGGGGGGCCGAATGGAATGAGCAGTTCTTC. It encodes CAISERGAEWNEQFF.

Only one count was recorded for this clone. The CDR3 loop reads CASSFGTAYGYTF. The CDR3 bases are TGTGCCAGCAGTTTCGGGACGGCCTATGGCTACACCTTC. The chain links TRBV6-1 to TRBJ1-2; perhaps TRBD1 as D (5 bases). The CDR3 is 13 residues long. Per germline, CDR1 MNHNS and CDR2 SASEGT. V lost 5 bases and J 4 bases, leaving 11 bases between the germline ends.

The chain links TRBV6-1 to TRBJ2-4, with a weak D call TRBD1 (5 bases). CDR3 length: 14 amino acids. Trimming stripped 5 bases from V and 0 bases from J, with 8 bases between. Germline CDR1 and CDR2: MNHNS and SASEGT. CDR3 sequence: CASSQGGAKNIQYF. DNA for the CDR3: TGTGCCAGCAGTCAGGGTGGAGCCAAAAACATTCAGTACTTC.

This chain uses TRBV30 with TRBJ1-2; D is unresolved. CDR3 size: 12 residues. Germline lookup yields CDR1 GTSNPN and CDR2 SVGIG (reference sequence). V lost 1 base to trimming and J lost 6 bases, with 9 bases between them. CDR3 sequence (DNA): TGTGCCTGGAGTGGAGAGTGGGATGGCTACACCTTC. Translation gives CAWSGEWDGYTF.